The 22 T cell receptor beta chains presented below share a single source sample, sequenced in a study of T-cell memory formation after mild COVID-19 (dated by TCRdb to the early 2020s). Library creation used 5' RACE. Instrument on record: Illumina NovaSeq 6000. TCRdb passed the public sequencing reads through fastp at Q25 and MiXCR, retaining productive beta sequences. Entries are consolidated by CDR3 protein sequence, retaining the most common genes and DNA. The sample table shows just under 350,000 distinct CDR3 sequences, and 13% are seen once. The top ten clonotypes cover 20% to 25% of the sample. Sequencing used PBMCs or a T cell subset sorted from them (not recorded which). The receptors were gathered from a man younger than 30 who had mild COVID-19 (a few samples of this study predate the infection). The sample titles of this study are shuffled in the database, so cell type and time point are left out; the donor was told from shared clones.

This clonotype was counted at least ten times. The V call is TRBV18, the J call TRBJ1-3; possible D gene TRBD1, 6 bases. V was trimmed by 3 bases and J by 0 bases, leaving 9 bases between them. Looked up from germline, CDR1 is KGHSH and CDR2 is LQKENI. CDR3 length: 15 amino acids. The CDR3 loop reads CASSPEQGSGNTIYF. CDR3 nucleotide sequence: TGTGCCAGCTCACCTGAACAGGGCTCTGGAAACACCATATATTTT.

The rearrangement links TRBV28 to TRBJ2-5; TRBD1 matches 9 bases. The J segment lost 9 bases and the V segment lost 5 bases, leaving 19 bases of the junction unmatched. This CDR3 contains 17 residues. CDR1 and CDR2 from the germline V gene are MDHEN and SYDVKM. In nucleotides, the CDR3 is TGTGCCAGCAGTCCACAGGGGGCGCATTATTGGGGGGAGGCCCAGTACTTC. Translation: CASSPQGAHYWGEAQYF.

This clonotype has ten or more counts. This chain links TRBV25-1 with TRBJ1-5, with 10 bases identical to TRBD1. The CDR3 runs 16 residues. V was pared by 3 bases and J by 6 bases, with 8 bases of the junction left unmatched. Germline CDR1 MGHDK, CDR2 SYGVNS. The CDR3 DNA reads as TGTGCCAGCAGTGAGGGGGGACAGGGGATTAGTCAGCCCCAGCATTTT. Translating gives CASSEGGQGISQPQHF.

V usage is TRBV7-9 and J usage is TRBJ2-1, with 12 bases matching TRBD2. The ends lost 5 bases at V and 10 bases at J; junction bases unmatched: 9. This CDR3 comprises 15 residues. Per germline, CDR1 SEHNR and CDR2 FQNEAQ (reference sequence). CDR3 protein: CASSTSGGTGPEQFF. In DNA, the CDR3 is TGTGCCAGCAGCACTAGCGGGGGGACCGGCCCGGAGCAGTTCTTC.

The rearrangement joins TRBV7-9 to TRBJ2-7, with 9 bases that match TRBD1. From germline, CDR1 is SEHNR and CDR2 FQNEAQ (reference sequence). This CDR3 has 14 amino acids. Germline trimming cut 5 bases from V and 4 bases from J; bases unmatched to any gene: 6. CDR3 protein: CASSPGQGLYEQYF. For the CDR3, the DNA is TGTGCCAGCAGCCCGGGACAGGGCCTATACGAGCAGTACTTC.

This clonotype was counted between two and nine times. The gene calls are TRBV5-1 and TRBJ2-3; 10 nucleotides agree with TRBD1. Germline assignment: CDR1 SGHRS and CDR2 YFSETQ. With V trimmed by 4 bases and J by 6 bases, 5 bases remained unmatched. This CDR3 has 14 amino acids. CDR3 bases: TGCGCCAGCAGCCGCGGACAGGGGGTGGATACGCAGTATTTT. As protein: CASSRGQGVDTQYF.

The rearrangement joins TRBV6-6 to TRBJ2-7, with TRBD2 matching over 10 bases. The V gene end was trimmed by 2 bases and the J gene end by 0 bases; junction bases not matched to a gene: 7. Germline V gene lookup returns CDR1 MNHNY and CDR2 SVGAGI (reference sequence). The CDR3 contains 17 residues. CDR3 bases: TGTGCCAGCAGTTACCCCCAGCGGGGGGGCCTCTCCTACGAGCAGTACTTC. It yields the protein CASSYPQRGGLSYEQYF.

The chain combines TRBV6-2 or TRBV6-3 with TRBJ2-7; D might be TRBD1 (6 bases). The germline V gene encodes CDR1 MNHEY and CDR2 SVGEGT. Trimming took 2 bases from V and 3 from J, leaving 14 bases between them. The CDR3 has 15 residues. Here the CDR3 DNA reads TGTGCCAGCAGTTACGGGGGCGCCGGCTACTACGAGCAGTACGTC. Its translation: CASSYGGAGYYEQYV.

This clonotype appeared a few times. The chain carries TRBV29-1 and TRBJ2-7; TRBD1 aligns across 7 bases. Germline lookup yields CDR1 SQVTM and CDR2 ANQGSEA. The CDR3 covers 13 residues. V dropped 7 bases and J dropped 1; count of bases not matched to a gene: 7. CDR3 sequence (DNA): TGCAGCGCGAGGGGACAGCCATCCTACGAGCAGTACTTC. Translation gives CSARGQPSYEQYF.

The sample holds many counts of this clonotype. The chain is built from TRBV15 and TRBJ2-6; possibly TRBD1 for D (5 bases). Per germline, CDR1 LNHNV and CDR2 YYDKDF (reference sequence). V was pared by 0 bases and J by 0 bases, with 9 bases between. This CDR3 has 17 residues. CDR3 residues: CATSRDLGDSGANVLTF. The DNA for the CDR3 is TGTGCCACCAGCAGAGATCTAGGGGACTCTGGGGCCAACGTCCTGACTTTC. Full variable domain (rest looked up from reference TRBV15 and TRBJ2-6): DAMVIQNPRYQVTQFGKPVTLSCSQTLNHNVMYWYQQKSSQAPKLLFHYYDKDFNNEADTPDNFQSRRPNTSFCFLDIRSPGLGDTAMYLCATSRDLGDSGANVLTFGAGSRLTVL.

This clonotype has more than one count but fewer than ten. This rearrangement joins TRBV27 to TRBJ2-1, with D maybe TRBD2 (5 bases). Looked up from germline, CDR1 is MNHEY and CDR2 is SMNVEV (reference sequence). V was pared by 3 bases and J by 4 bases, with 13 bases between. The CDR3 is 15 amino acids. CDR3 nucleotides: TGTGCCAGCAGTTTCCAGCGGAGACTTTACAATGAGCAGTTCTTC. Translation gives CASSFQRRLYNEQFF.

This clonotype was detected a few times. In nucleotides, the CDR3 is TGTGCCTGGAGGACAGGGGATGCTAACTATGGCTACACCTTC. This sequence encodes CAWRTGDANYGYTF. V gene TRBV30 combines with J gene TRBJ1-2, with TRBD1 matching 8 bases. CDR1 GTSNPN and CDR2 SVGIG come from the germline V gene (reference sequence). Trimming at V came to 3 bases and at J to 0 bases, leaving 3 bases not matched to a gene. The CDR3 length is 14 residues.

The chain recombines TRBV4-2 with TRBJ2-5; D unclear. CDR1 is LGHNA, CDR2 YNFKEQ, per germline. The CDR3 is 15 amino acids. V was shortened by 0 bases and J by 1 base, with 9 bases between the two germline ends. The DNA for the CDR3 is TGTGCCAGCAGCCAAGAAAAACAAGCCCAAGAGACCCAGTACTTC. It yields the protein CASSQEKQAQETQYF.

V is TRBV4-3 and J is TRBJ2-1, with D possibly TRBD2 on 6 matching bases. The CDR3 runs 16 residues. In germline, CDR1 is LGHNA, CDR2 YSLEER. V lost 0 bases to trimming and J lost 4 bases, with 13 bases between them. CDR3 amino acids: CASSQDRREGYNEQFF. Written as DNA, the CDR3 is TGCGCCAGCAGCCAAGATCGGCGGGAAGGGTACAATGAGCAGTTCTTC.

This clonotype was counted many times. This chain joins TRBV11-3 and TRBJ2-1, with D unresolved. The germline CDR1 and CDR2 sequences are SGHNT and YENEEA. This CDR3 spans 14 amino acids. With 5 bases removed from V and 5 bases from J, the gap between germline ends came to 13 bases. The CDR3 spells CASSLGIRDNEQFF. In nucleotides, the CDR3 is TGTGCCAGCAGCCTAGGCATAAGGGACAATGAGCAGTTCTTC.

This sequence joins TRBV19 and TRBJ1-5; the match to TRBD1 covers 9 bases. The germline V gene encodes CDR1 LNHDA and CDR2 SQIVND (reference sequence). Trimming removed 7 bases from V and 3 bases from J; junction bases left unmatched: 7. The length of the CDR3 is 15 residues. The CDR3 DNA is TGTGCCAGTACCCCGACAGGGGGTGTCAATCAGCCCCAGCATTTT. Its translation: CASTPTGGVNQPQHF. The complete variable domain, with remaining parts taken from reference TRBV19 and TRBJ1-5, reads DGGITQSPKYLFRKEGQNVTLSCEQNLNHDAMYWYRQDPGQGLRLIYYSQIVNDFQKGDIAEGYSVSREKKESFPLTVTSAQKNPTAFYLCASTPTGGVNQPQHFGDGTRLSIL.

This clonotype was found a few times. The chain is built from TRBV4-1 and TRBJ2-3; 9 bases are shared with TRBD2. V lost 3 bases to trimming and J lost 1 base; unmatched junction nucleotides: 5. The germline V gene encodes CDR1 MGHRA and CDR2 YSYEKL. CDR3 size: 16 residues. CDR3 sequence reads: CASSQPRGGGTDTQYF. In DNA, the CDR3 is TGCGCCAGCAGCCAGCCGCGCGGGGGGGGCACAGATACGCAGTATTTT.

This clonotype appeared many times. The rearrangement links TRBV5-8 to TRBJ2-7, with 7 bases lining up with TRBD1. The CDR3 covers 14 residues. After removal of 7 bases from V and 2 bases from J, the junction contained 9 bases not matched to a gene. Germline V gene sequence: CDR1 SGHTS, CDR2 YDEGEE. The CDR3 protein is CASAHPQGTYEQYF. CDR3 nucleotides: TGTGCCAGCGCCCATCCACAGGGGACCTACGAGCAGTACTTC.

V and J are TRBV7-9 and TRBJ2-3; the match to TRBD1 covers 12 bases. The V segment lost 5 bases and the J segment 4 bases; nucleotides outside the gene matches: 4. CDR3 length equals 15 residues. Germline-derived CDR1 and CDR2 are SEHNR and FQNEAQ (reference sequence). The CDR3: CASSPGTGGADTQYF. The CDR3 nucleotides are TGTGCCAGCAGCCCCGGGACAGGGGGCGCAGATACGCAGTATTTT. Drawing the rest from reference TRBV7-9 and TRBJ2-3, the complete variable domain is DTGVSQNPRHKITKRGQNVTFRCDPISEHNRLYWYRQTLGQGPEFLTYFQNEAQLEKSRLLSDRFSAERPKGSFSTLEIQRTEQGDSAMYLCASSPGTGGADTQYFGPGTRLTVL.

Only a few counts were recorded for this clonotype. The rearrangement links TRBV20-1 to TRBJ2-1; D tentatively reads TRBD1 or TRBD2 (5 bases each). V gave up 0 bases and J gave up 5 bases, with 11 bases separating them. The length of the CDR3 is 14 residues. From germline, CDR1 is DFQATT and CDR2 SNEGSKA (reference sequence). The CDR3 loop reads CSARDTGLNNEQFF. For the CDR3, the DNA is TGCAGTGCTAGAGATACAGGACTGAACAATGAGCAGTTCTTC.

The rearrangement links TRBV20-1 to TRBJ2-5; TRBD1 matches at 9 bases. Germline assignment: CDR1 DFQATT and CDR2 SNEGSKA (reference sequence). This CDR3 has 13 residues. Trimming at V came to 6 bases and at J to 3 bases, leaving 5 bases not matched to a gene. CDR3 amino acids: CSAAGTGKETQYF. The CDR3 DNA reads TGCAGTGCGGCCGGGACAGGGAAAGAGACCCAGTACTTC.

The DNA of the CDR3 is TGCAGGGCCGGAGGGAGCTCCTACAATGAGCAGTTCTTC. It encodes CRAGGSSYNEQFF. The V and J genes are TRBV20-1 and TRBJ2-1; tentative D call: TRBD2 (6 bases). The CDR3 runs 13 residues. In germline, CDR1 is DFQATT, CDR2 SNEGSKA (reference sequence).